This entry lists 9 T cell receptor beta chains sequenced from one sample in a study of shared T cell receptors in the human thymus. TCRdb's table, derived via immunoSEQ multiplex PCR, lists solely in-frame clones and lacks some. Counted here are 700,000 to 750,000 clones, roughly 85% occurring once; the ten biggest clones make up over 0.008%. This same sample was also part of a study on human thymus T cells.

The sequenced sample consisted of thymocytes. The origin of the receptors is a girl under three years old with a congenital heart defect.

The chain combines TRBV5-1 with TRBJ1-2; 8 bases map to TRBD1. Germline V gives CDR1 SGHRS, CDR2 YFSETQ. The length of the CDR3 is 14 residues. V dropped 3 bases and J dropped 8; count of bases not matched to a gene: 9. The CDR3 bases are TGCGCCAGCAGCTCACCTCAGGACAGGGCGGGCTACACCTTC. Translation: CASSSPQDRAGYTF.

J is TRBJ1-2 and V is TRBV27; 7 nucleotides line up with TRBD1. Trimming removed 6 bases from V and 8 bases from J; junction bases left unmatched: 12. The germline V gene has CDR1 MNHEY and CDR2 SMNVEV (reference sequence). The length of the CDR3 is 14 residues. CDR3 sequence: CASRFRQGARGYTF. In DNA form, the CDR3 reads TGTGCCAGCAGATTCCGACAGGGTGCGAGGGGCTACACCTTC.

CDR3 coding DNA: TGCGCCAGCAGTCCATCCATTTGGCCGATGAATGAAAAACTGTTTTTT. It codes for CASSPSIWPMNEKLFF. This chain links TRBV5-1 with TRBJ1-4; the D is unclear. CDR3 length equals 16 residues. Trimming left V 5 bases short and J 5 bases short, with 19 bases between. Germline-derived CDR1 and CDR2 are SGHRS and YFSETQ.

This chain links TRBV7-6 with TRBJ1-5; D is undetermined. CDR1 is SGHVS and CDR2 is FNYEAQ in the germline V gene. V was clipped by 0 bases and J by 1 base, with 16 bases between them. The CDR3 is 18 residues long. In nucleotides, the CDR3 is TGTGCCAGCAGCTTAGCCCAAGGACTTGGGCCGAGCAATCAGCCCCAGCATTTT. Encoded protein: CASSLAQGLGPSNQPQHF. The full variable domain, rest sourced from reference TRBV7-6 and TRBJ1-5, is GAGVSQSPRYKVTKRGQDVALRCDPISGHVSLYWYRQALGQGPEFLTYFNYEAQQDKSGLPNDRFSAERPEGSISTLTIQRTEQRDSAMYRCASSLAQGLGPSNQPQHFGDGTRLSIL.

The gene calls are TRBV18 and TRBJ2-3; 12 bases align to TRBD2. The CDR3 is 18 residues long. CDR1 and CDR2 (germline): KGHSH, LQKENI. With V trimmed by 6 bases and J by 1 base, 11 bases remained unmatched. The CDR3 sequence is CASSQLAGGPRGTDTQYF. The CDR3 DNA follows: TGTGCCAGCTCGCAACTAGCGGGGGGACCCAGAGGCACAGATACGCAGTATTTT.

This clone was observed once. V and J are TRBV7-2 and TRBJ1-1; D remains ambiguous. The germline gives CDR1 SGHTA, CDR2 FQGNSA. Trimming left V 1 base short and J 4 bases short, with 7 bases between. The CDR3 has 13 amino acids. CDR3 sequence (DNA): TGTGCCAGCAGCTTAGTTCGGAGCACTGAAGCTTTCTTT. Protein sequence: CASSLVRSTEAFF.

This clone has just one count. The rearrangement joins TRBV9 to TRBJ2-6; 9 nucleotides line up with TRBD1. J gave up 4 bases and V 2 bases, and 10 bases lay outside the gene matches. The CDR3 contains 18 residues. Per the germline V gene, CDR1 is SGDLS and CDR2 is YYNGEE. The DNA for the CDR3 is TGTGCCAGCAGCGTTCCGGGACAGGGAGATAGAGGGGCCAACGTCCTGACTTTC. It specifies CASSVPGQGDRGANVLTF.

The sample holds one count of this clone. The chain uses TRBV5-8 and TRBJ1-1, with a possible D match to TRBD1 (5 bases). The V and J ends lost 2 bases and 0 bases respectively, with 8 bases between them. The CDR3 consists of 14 residues. Germline V gene lookup returns CDR1 SGHTS and CDR2 YDEGEE. CDR3 residues: CASSFHRMNTEAFF. CDR3 DNA: TGTGCCAGCAGCTTCCACAGGATGAACACTGAAGCTTTCTTT.

The J gene is TRBJ1-5, the V gene TRBV5-1; 8 nucleotides agree with TRBD1. The CDR3 runs 13 residues. V shed 7 bases and J 7 bases; nucleotides not matched to a gene: 7. Germline assignment: CDR1 SGHRS and CDR2 YFSETQ. In DNA form, the CDR3 reads TGCGCCAGCTCCGACAGGGGCGGGCAGCCCCAGCATTTT. It yields the protein CASSDRGGQPQHF.